This T cell receptor beta chain derives from a study of CD8+CD57+ T cells in acquired aplastic anemia. Study details: Sorted CD4+ and CD8+ cells yielded DNA averaging about 3.2 ug. General study points: Sharing between patients and controls was observed for roughly 30 CD8+ CDR3 sequences. Patients did not significantly differ from controls in CD8+ Simpson's diversity.

As for this clonotype: Its matching antigen is unknown.

In patients chosen for sequencing, flow cytometry had shown CD8+CD57+ cell expansion. Each patient carried a diagnosis of severe acquired aplastic anemia. Germline CDR1 is SGHTA and CDR2 is FQGNSA. CDR3 size: 14 residues. V gave up 5 bases and J gave up 5 bases; unmatched junction bases: 9. Genomic DNA served as template for TCR beta VDJ and CDR3 profiling. MiXCR was run by TCRdb on the reads, yielding one entry per CDR3 protein. This sample has hundreds of thousands of distinct CDR3 sequences, with around 50% found just once. The origin of this receptor is a human donor with aplastic anemia. Material: sorted CD4+, CD8+, or CD8+CD57+ T cells (not recorded which) from PBMCs. V gene TRBV7-2 combines with J gene TRBJ2-7; 7 bases are a match to TRBD1. The CDR3 loop reads CASSLSGQFDEQYF. In DNA, the CDR3 is TGTGCCAGCAGCCTCTCGGGACAGTTCGACGAGCAGTACTTC.